Detailed here is one T cell receptor beta chain. CDR1 and CDR2 (germline): SEHNR, FQNEAQ (reference sequence). The ends were cut back, 0 bases at V and 9 bases at J, with 9 bases in the middle. There are 13 residues in the CDR3. Patients were excluded for autoimmune disease history or systemic immunosuppression. The data stem from a study of OX40 agonist ivuxolimab in advanced cancers. Background on the study: Checkpoint inhibitors had been given previously to under 50% of patients.

Here immunoSEQ multiplex PCR was the method, and the copy in TCRdb shows in-frame clones only, minus some. The sample has around 120,000 clones; roughly nine tenths are singletons. This material consisted of CD4+ or CD8+ T cells sorted from blood, taken in a trial of the OX40 agonist ivuxolimab. The sequence came from an adult with an advanced solid tumor such as melanoma, head and neck, liver or kidney cancer. This rearrangement joins TRBV7-9 to TRBJ1-5, with D maybe TRBD1 (5 bases). The CDR3 coding sequence is TGTGCCAGCAGCTTAGCGGGGGAGCGGCCCCAGCATTTT. It encodes CASSLAGERPQHF.